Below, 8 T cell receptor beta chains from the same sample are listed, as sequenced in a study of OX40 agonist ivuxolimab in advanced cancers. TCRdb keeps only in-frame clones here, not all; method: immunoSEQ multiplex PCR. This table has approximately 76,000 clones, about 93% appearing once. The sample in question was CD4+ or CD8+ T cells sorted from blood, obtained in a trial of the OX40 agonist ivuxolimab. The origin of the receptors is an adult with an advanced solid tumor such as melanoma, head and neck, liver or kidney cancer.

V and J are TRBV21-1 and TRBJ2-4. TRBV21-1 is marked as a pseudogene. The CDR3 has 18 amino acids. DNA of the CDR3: TGTGCCAGCAGCACCTCCCGGAGGGGGGATGGAGCCAAAAACATTCAGTACTTC. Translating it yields CASSTSRRGDGAKNIQYF.

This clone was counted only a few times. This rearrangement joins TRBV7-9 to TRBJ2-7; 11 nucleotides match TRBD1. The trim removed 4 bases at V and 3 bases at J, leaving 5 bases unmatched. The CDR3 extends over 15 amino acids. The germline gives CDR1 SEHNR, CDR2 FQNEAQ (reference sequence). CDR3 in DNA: TGTGCCAGCAGCTACCGGGACAGGGGGGGCTACGAGCAGTACTTC. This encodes CASSYRDRGGYEQYF.

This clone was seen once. The CDR3 is CASSFPGQAYEQYF. Written as DNA, the CDR3 is TGTGCCAGCAGCTTCCCGGGACAGGCCTACGAGCAGTACTTC. The rearrangement links TRBV11-3 to TRBJ2-7; TRBD1 aligns across 8 bases. J lost 2 bases, V lost 3 bases, and 3 bases had no gene match. Germline loops: CDR1 SGHNT, CDR2 YENEEA. This CDR3 contains 14 residues.

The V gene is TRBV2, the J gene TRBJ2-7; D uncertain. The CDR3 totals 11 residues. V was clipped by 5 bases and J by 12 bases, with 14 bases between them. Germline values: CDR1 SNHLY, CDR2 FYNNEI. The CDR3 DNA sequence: TGTGCCAGCAGTAAGACGGCCCAATCGTACTTC. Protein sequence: CASSKTAQSYF. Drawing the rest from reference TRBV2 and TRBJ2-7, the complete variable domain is EPEVTQTPSHQVTQMGQEVILRCVPISNHLYFYWYRQILGQKVEFLVSFYNNEISEKSEIFDDQFSVERPDGSNFTLKIRSTKLEDSAMYFCASSKTAQSYFGPGTRLTVT.

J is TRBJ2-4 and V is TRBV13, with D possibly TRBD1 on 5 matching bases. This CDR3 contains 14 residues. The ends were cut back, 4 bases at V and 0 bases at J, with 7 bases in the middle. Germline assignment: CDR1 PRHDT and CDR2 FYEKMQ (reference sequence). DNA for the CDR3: TGTGCCAGCAGCTCGGACATAGCCAAAAACATTCAGTACTTC. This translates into CASSSDIAKNIQYF.

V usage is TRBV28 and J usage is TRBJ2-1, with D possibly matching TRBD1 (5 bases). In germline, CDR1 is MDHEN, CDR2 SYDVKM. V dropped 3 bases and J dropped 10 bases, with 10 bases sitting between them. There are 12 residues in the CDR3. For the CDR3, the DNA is TGTGCCAGCAGTTTCGACAGCCCAGAGCAGTTCTTC. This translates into CASSFDSPEQFF.

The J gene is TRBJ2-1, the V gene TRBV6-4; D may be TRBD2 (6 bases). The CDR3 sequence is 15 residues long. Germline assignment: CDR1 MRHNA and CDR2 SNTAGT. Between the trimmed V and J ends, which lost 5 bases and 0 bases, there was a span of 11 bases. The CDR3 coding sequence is TGTGCCAGCAGTTTAGCGGCAAGCTCCTACAATGAGCAGTTCTTC. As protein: CASSLAASSYNEQFF.

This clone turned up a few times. This chain's CDR3 is CASSQESNQPQHF. CDR3 nucleotide sequence: TGCGCCAGCAGCCAAGAAAGCAATCAGCCCCAGCATTTT. The rearrangement uses TRBV4-1 and TRBJ1-5; no clear D. CDR3 size: 13 residues. CDR1 MGHRA and CDR2 YSYEKL come from the germline V gene. V lost 0 bases and J 1 base, leaving 1 base between the germline ends.